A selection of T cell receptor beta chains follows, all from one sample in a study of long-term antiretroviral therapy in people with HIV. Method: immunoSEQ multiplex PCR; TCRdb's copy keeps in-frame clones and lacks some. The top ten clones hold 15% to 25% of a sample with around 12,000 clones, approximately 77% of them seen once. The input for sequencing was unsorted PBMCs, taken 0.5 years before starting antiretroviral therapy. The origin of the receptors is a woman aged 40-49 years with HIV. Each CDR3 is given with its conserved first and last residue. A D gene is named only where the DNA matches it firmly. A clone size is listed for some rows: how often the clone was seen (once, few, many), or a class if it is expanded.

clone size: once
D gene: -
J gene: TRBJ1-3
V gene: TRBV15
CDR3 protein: CATSSPQTEGPGNTIYF
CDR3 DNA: TGTGCCACCAGCAGCCCCCAGACAGAGGGACCTGGAAACACCATATATTTT

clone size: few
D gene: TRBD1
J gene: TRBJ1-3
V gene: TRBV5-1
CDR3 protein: CASSERQGSGNTIYF
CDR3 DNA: TGCGCCAGCAGCGAACGACAGGGATCGGGAAACACCATATATTTT

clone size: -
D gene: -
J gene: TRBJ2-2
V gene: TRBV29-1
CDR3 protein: CSVGVTGELFF
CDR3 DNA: TGCAGCGTAGGGGTCACCGGGGAGCTGTTTTTT

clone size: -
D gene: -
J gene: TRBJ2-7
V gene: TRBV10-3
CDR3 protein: CAISETSPPEQYF
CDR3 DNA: TGTGCCATCAGTGAGACTTCCCCCCCCGAGCAGTACTTC

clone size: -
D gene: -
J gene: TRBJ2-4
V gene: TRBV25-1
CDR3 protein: CASSPRGTVKNIQYF
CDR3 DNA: TGTGCCAGCAGTCCCAGGGGTACGGTGAAAAACATTCAGTACTTC

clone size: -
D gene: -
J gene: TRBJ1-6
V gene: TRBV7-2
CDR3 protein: CASSLAAGYQNSPLHF
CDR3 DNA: TGTGCCAGCAGCTTAGCTGCCGGATACCAGAATTCACCCCTCCACTTT

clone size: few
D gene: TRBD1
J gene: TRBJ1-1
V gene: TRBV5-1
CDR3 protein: CASSALQGLPTEAFF
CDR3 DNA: TGCGCCAGCAGCGCCTTACAGGGGCTACCCACTGAAGCTTTCTTT

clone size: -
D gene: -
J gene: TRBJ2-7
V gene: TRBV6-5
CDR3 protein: CASSRGRLPSYEQYF
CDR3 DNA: TGTGCCAGCAGCCGAGGCCGCCTCCCGTCCTACGAGCAGTACTTC

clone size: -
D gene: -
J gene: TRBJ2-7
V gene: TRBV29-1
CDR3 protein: CSVVYTGRMAYEQYF
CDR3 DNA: TGCAGCGTTGTATACACAGGCAGGATGGCCTACGAGCAGTACTTC

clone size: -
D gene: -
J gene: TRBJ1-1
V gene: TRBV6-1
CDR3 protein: CASSPGVAEAFF
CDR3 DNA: TGTGCCAGCAGTCCAGGGGTGGCTGAAGCTTTCTTT

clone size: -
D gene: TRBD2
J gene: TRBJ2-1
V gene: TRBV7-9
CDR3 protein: CASSLVGLAGRNEQFF
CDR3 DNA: TGTGCCAGCAGCTTAGTCGGACTAGCGGGACGTAATGAGCAGTTCTTC

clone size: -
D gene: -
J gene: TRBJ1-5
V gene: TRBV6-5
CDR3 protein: CASSSREFGTPGPQHF
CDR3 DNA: TGTGCCAGCAGTTCAAGGGAATTCGGGACGCCCGGCCCCCAGCATTTT

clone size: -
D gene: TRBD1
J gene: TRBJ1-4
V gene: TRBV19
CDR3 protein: CASSIAGTAEKLFF
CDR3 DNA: TGTGCCAGTAGTATCGCCGGGACAGCTGAAAAACTGTTTTTT

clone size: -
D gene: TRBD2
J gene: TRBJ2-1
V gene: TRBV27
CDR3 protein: CASSFGVAGVEQFF
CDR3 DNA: TGTGCCAGCAGTTTCGGGGTAGCGGGAGTTGAGCAGTTCTTC

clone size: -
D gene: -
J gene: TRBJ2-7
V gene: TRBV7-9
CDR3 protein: CASSFPGSHEQYF
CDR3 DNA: TGTGCCAGCAGCTTCCCAGGGTCCCACGAGCAGTACTTC

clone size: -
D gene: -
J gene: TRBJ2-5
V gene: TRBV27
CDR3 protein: CASSLYDRQETQYF
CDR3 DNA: TGTGCCAGCAGTTTATATGACCGTCAAGAGACCCAGTACTTC

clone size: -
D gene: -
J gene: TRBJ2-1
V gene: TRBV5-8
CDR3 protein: CASSLVRGLGYEQFF
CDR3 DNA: TGTGCCAGCAGCTTGGTACGGGGGCTGGGGTATGAGCAGTTCTTC

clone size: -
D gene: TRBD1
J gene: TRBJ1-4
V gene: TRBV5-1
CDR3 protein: CASSLVGQGEKLFF
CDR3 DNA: TGCGCCAGCAGCTTGGTGGGACAGGGGGAAAAACTGTTTTTT

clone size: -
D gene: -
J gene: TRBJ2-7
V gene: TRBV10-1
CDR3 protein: CASSPLGSLAPYEQYF
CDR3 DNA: TGCGCCAGCAGCCCCCTTGGTAGCCTAGCCCCCTACGAGCAGTACTTC

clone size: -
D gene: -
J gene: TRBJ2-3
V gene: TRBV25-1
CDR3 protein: CASSEWGFTDTQYF
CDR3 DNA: TGTGCCAGCAGTGAATGGGGCTTCACAGATACGCAGTATTTT

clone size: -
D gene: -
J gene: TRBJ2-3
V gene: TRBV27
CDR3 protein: CASSLWMGGIWDTQYF
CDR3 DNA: TGTGCCAGCAGTTTATGGATGGGAGGCATTTGGGATACGCAGTATTTT

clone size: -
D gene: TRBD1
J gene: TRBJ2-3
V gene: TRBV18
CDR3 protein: CASSPPGTVYNTAQYF
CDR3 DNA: TGTGCCAGCTCACCCCCCGGGACAGTCTATAATACTGCGCAGTATTTT

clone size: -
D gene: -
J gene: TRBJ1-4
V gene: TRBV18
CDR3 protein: CASSPVDTDEKLFF
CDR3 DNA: TGTGCCAGCTCACCAGTGGACACCGACGAAAAACTGTTTTTT

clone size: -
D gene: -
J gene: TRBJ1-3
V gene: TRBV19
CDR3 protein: CASSISAFGNTIYF
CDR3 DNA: TGTGCCAGTAGTATCTCGGCATTCGGAAACACCATATATTTT

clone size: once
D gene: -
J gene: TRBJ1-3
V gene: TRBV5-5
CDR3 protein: CASSLGPVNSGNTIYF
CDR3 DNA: TGTGCCAGCAGCTTGGGACCTGTGAACTCTGGAAACACCATATATTTT

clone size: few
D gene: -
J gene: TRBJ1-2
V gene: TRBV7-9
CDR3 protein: CASSLEGSHYGYTF
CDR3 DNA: TGTGCCAGCAGCTTAGAGGGGTCCCACTATGGCTACACCTTC

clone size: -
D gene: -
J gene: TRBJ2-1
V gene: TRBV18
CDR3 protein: CASSRGFADRRHNEQFF
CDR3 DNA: TGTGCCAGCTCACGGGGTTTCGCCGACAGGCGCCACAATGAGCAGTTCTTC

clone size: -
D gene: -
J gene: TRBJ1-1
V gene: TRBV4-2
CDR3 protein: CASSKTVNTEAFF
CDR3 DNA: TGTGCCAGCAGCAAGACAGTGAACACTGAAGCTTTCTTT

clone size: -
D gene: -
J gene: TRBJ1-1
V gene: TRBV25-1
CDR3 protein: CASSANWGADTEAFF
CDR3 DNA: TGTGCCAGCAGTGCTAACTGGGGTGCGGATACTGAAGCTTTCTTT

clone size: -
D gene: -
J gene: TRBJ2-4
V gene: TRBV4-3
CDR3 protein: CASSQDLGKQVKNIQYF
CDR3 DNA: TGCGCCAGCAGCCAAGATCTGGGAAAACAGGTGAAAAACATTCAGTACTTC

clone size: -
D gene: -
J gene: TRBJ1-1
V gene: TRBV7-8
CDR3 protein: CASSLTQALNTEAFF
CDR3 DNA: TGTGCCAGCAGCTTAACACAGGCATTGAACACTGAAGCTTTCTTT

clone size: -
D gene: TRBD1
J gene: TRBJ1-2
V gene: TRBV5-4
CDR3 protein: CASSRDREYGYTF
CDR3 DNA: TGTGCCAGCAGCCGGGACAGGGAGTATGGCTACACCTTC

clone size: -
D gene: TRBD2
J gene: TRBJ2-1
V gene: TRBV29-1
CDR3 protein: CSVIGLAGDSYNEQFF
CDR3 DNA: TGCAGCGTTATCGGACTAGCGGGGGATTCCTACAATGAGCAGTTCTTC

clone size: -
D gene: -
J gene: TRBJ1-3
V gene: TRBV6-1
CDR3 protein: CASSEAPGARSF
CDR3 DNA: TGTGCCAGCAGTGAAGCCCCGGGGGCACGAAGTTTT

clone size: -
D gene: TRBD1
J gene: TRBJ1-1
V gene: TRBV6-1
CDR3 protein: CASSEVAGGRIIGFF
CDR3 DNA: TGTGCCAGCAGTGAAGTTGCAGGGGGGAGGATTATTGGTTTCTTT

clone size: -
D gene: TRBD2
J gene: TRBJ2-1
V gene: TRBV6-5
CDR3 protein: CASTLTSGGANEQFF
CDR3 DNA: TGTGCCAGCACCCTCACTAGCGGGGGGGCCAATGAGCAGTTCTTC

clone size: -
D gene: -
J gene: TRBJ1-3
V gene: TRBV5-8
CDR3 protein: CASSLGVSVNSGNTIYF
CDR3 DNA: TGTGCCAGCAGCTTGGGAGTCAGCGTGAACTCTGGAAACACCATATATTTT

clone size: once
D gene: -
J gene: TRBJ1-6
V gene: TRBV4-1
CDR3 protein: CASSDGAGLNSPLHF
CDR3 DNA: TGCGCCAGCAGCGATGGAGCCGGCCTTAATTCACCCCTCCACTTT

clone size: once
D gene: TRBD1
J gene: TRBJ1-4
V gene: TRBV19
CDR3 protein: CASSIIQGGLNEKLFF
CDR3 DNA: TGTGCCAGTAGTATCATTCAAGGGGGCCTTAATGAAAAACTGTTTTTT

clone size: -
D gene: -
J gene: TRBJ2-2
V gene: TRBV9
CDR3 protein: CASSVGSLTGELFF
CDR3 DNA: TGTGCCAGCAGCGTAGGGAGTCTCACCGGGGAGCTGTTTTTT

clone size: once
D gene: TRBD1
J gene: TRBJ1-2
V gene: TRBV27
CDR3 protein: CASSRQGVDRGYTF
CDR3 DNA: TGTGCCAGCAGTCGACAGGGCGTGGATCGTGGCTACACCTTC

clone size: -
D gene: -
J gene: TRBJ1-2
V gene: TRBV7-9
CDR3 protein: CASTLGDYGYTF
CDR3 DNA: TGTGCCAGCACCTTGGGAGACTATGGCTACACCTTC

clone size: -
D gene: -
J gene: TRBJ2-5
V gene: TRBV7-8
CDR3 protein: CASSTGPQETQYF
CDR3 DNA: TGTGCCAGCAGTACGGGACCTCAAGAGACCCAGTACTTC

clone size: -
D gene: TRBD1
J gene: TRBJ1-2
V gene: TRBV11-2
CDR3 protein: CASSQTGEGYTF
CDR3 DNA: TGTGCCAGCAGCCAGACAGGGGAAGGCTACACCTTC

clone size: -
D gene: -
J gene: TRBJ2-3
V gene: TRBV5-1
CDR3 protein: CASSLDQITDTQYF
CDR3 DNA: TGCGCCAGCAGCTTGGACCAGATCACAGATACGCAGTATTTT

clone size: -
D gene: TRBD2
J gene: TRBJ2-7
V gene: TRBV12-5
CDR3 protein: CASGPLAGAHEQYF
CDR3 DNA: TGTGCTAGTGGACCCCTAGCGGGAGCCCACGAGCAGTACTTC

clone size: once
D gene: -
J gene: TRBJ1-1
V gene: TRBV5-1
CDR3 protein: CASSRGGSTEAFF
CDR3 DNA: TGCGCCAGCAGCAGGGGAGGGTCCACTGAAGCTTTCTTT

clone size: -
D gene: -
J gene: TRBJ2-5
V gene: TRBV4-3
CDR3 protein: CASSQEIRETQYF
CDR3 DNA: TGCGCCAGCAGCCAAGAGATCAGAGAGACCCAGTACTTC

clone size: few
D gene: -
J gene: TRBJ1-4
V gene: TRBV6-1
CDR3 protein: CASTFARGKEKLFF
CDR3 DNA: TGTGCCAGCACCTTCGCGCGGGGGAAAGAAAAACTGTTTTTT

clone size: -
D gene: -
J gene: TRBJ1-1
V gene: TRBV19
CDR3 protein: CASRVPRNTEAFF
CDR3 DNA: TGTGCCAGTAGGGTTCCACGGAACACTGAAGCTTTCTTT

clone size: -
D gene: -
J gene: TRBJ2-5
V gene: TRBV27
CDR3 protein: CASSLRVGETQYF
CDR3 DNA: TGTGCCAGCAGCCTCAGGGTCGGGGAGACCCAGTACTTC

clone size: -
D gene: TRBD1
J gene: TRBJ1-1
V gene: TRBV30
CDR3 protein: CAWRRTGGLEAFF
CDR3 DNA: TGTGCCTGGAGGAGGACAGGGGGACTTGAAGCTTTCTTT

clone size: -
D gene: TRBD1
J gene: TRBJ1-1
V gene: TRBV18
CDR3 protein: CASSQGAQSTEAFF
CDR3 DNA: TGTGCCAGCTCACAGGGGGCGCAGAGCACTGAAGCTTTCTTT

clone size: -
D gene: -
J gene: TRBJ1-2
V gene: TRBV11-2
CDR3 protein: CASSLDAGFYGYTF
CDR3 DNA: TGTGCCAGCAGCTTAGATGCAGGGTTCTATGGCTACACCTTC

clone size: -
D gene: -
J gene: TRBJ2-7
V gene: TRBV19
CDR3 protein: CASSKPSGASYEQYF
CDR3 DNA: TGTGCCAGTAGTAAACCCTCGGGAGCTTCCTACGAGCAGTACTTC

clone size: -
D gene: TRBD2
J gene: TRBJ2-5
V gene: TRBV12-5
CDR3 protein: CASGWPRVAGGRGTQYF
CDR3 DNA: TGTGCTAGTGGTTGGCCCCGGGTAGCGGGAGGCCGGGGGACCCAGTACTTC

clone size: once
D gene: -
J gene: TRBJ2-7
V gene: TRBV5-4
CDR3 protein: CASSLAKLGRGHEQYF
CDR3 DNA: TGTGCCAGCAGCTTGGCCAAGTTAGGGCGAGGCCACGAGCAGTACTTC

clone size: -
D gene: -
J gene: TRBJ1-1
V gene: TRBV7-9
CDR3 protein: CASSLRQTTEAFF
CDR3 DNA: TGTGCCAGCAGCTTAAGGCAAACCACTGAAGCTTTCTTT

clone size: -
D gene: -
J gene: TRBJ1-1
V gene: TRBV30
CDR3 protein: CATYPGEGAPEAFF
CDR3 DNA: TGTGCCACTTACCCAGGGGAAGGCGCGCCTGAAGCTTTCTTT

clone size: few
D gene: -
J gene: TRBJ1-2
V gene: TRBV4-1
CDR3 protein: CASSQDLGGGGPYGYTF
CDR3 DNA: TGCGCCAGCAGCCAAGATCTGGGGGGCGGGGGCCCCTATGGCTACACCTTC